These 27 T cell receptor beta chains share one sample of origin, sequenced in a study of T cells after yellow fever vaccination. TCRdb independently ran MiXCR on the 5' RACE reads; one entry per CDR3 protein. The table records around 530,000 distinct CDR3 sequences, around a sixth of them present only once. This specimen consisted of PBMCs, obtained about 5 days after the first yellow fever vaccination. These receptors all come from a man aged 18 to 29 who received the YFV17D yellow fever vaccine.

This clonotype was recorded many times. Written as DNA, the CDR3 is TGTGCCAGCAGTCAAAGCGGGAGCTCCTACAATGAGCAGTTCTTC. Its translation is CASSQSGSSYNEQFF. The J gene is TRBJ2-1, the V gene TRBV28; 8 nucleotides agree with TRBD2. V dropped 5 bases and J dropped 0; count of bases not matched to a gene: 3. In germline, CDR1 is MDHEN, CDR2 SYDVKM. The CDR3 spans 15 residues.

The V gene is TRBV4-1, the J gene TRBJ2-7; 12 bases line up with TRBD2. This CDR3 is built from 16 residues. V lost 1 base to trimming and J lost 1 base; unmatched junction nucleotides: 2. Germline V gene lookup returns CDR1 MGHRA and CDR2 YSYEKL. The DNA for the CDR3 is TGCGCCAGCAGCCAAGTAACTAGCGGGGGGTCCTACGAGCAGTACTTC. Translating gives CASSQVTSGGSYEQYF.

Ten or more counts support this clonotype. The chain uses TRBV14 and TRBJ1-4; D call uncertain. This CDR3 is 13 amino acids long. V was shortened by 4 bases and J by 0 bases, with 3 bases between the two germline ends. Per the germline V gene, CDR1 is SGHDN and CDR2 is FVKESK. The CDR3 loop is CASSRATNEKLFF. CDR3 nucleotide sequence: TGTGCCAGCAGCCGAGCAACTAATGAAAAACTGTTTTTT.

There are a few counts of this clonotype. This rearrangement joins TRBV11-2 to TRBJ2-1; possible D gene TRBD2, 5 bases. V dropped 2 bases and J dropped 5 bases, with 10 bases sitting between them. The CDR3 has 14 residues. Germline values: CDR1 SGHAT, CDR2 FQNNGV. As DNA, the CDR3 is TGTGCCAGCAGCTTATCTAGCTCTCACAATGAGCAGTTCTTC. Protein sequence: CASSLSSSHNEQFF.

The rearrangement uses TRBV4-1 and TRBJ1-3; tentatively, D is TRBD1 (5 bases). The V gene lost 7 bases and the J gene lost 0 bases, with 10 bases spanning the gap. The germline V gene encodes CDR1 MGHRA and CDR2 YSYEKL. The CDR3 loop spans 14 amino acids. The CDR3 loop is CASNQDTSGNTIYF. For the CDR3, the DNA is TGCGCCAGCAACCAGGACACCTCTGGAAACACCATATATTTT.

Only a few counts were recorded for this clonotype. As DNA, the CDR3 is TGTGCCAGCAGCATCAGAGGTACCCGAGGGAATTCACCCCTCCACTTT. Protein: CASSIRGTRGNSPLHF. This rearrangement joins TRBV9 to TRBJ1-6; D is unresolved. Trimming stripped 4 bases from V and 7 bases from J, with 18 bases between. The CDR3 totals 16 residues. CDR1 and CDR2 from the germline V gene are SGDLS and YYNGEE.

This clonotype has only a few counts. The J gene is TRBJ2-7, the V gene TRBV20-1; possible D gene TRBD1, 6 bases. Germline V gene lookup returns CDR1 DFQATT and CDR2 SNEGSKA (reference sequence). V was shortened by 3 bases and J by 4 bases, with 13 bases between the two germline ends. This CDR3 region has 13 residues. CDR3 DNA: TGCAGTGCTAGGGGTGCAGGGGAGTACGAGCAGTACGTC. Translation gives CSARGAGEYEQYV.

This clonotype showed up just a few times. The rearrangement links TRBV10-3 to TRBJ2-4, with 8 positions matching TRBD1. The CDR3 totals 17 residues. CDR1 ENHRY and CDR2 SYGVKD come from the germline V gene. The V and J ends lost 10 bases and 0 bases, in that order; junction bases with no gene match: 14. CDR3 sequence reads: CATGIDLDRGAKNIQYF. The CDR3 coding sequence is TGTGCCACTGGCATTGATCTAGACAGGGGAGCCAAAAACATTCAGTACTTC.

This clonotype was seen a few times. CDR3 residues: CASSQVGTGGYQPQHF. CDR3 sequence (DNA): TGCGCCAGCAGCCAAGTAGGGACAGGGGGCTATCAGCCCCAGCATTTT. The chain couples TRBV4-1 to TRBJ1-5; TRBD1 aligns across 12 bases. Germline V gene sequence: CDR1 MGHRA, CDR2 YSYEKL. The ends lost 1 base at V and 5 bases at J; junction bases unmatched: 3. This CDR3 region has 16 residues.

V and J are TRBV12-3 or TRBV12-4 and TRBJ2-1; D is perhaps TRBD2 (6 bases). This CDR3 has 19 amino acids. V was clipped by 3 bases and J by 10 bases, with 31 bases between them. CDR3 nucleotide sequence: TGTGCCAGCAGTTTTAAGGCCTTGGGTACAGGTAATGGCCGGGGGGAGCAGTTCTTC. It is translated as CASSFKALGTGNGRGEQFF.

The count of this clonotype is one. The chain is built from TRBV18 and TRBJ1-4, with 7 bases lining up with TRBD1. Trimming cost V 5 bases and J 8 bases; bases outside gene matches: 11. The CDR3 runs to 15 residues. Germline assignment: CDR1 KGHSH and CDR2 LQKENI. CDR3 residues: CASSAGTVLGEKLFF. Here the CDR3 DNA reads TGTGCCAGCTCAGCCGGGACAGTCCTCGGGGAAAAACTGTTTTTT.

V usage is TRBV18 and J usage is TRBJ1-1; 10 bases agree with TRBD1. J gave up 1 base and V 4 bases, and 6 bases lay outside the gene matches. Per the germline V gene, CDR1 is KGHSH and CDR2 is LQKENI. The CDR3 totals 16 residues. CDR3: CASSLMTGGANTEAFF. CDR3 in DNA: TGTGCCAGCTCACTAATGACAGGGGGCGCGAACACTGAAGCTTTCTTT.

The genes are TRBV19 and TRBJ2-3; a weak D match, TRBD2 (6 bases). Germline V gives CDR1 LNHDA, CDR2 SQIVND (reference sequence). With 5 bases removed from V and 2 bases from J, the gap between germline ends came to 20 bases. The CDR3 is 17 residues long. The CDR3 loop is CASSARLTSSDTDTQYF. The CDR3 DNA sequence: TGTGCCAGTAGTGCCCGTCTTACTAGCTCTGACACAGATACGCAGTATTTT.

The J gene is TRBJ2-2, the V gene TRBV30, with TRBD2 as a possible D gene (5 bases). CDR1 is GTSNPN and CDR2 is SVGIG in the germline V gene (reference sequence). The CDR3 length is 14 residues. Trimming pared 4 bases from V and 3 bases from J, leaving 12 bases between. CDR3 sequence: CAWTGIGYTGELFF. CDR3 DNA sequence: TGTGCCTGGACCGGGATTGGGTACACCGGGGAGCTGTTTTTT.

This chain connects TRBV6-2 or TRBV6-3 to TRBJ2-2, with TRBD2 identical over 7 bases. Germline-derived CDR1 and CDR2 are MNHEY and SVGEGT. CDR3 length: 14 residues. V gave up 6 bases and J gave up 0 bases; unmatched junction bases: 1. CDR3 bases: TGTGCCAGCAGCGGGACTACGAACACCGGGGAGCTGTTTTTT. This sequence encodes CASSGTTNTGELFF.

This clonotype was observed a few times. The chain joins TRBV21-1 to TRBJ2-7; TRBD1, the table's D call, lacks a check against the DNA. TRBV21-1 is described as a pseudogene. This CDR3 region has 13 residues. The CDR3 DNA reads TGTGCCAGCAGCAAAAAACAGGGGTACGAGCAGTACGTC. This sequence encodes CASSKKQGYEQYV.

The V call is TRBV5-1, the J call TRBJ2-7, with 10 bases aligning to TRBD2. This CDR3 has 14 amino acids. In germline, CDR1 is SGHRS, CDR2 YFSETQ. Trimming took 3 bases from V and 3 from J; bases not matched to a gene: 3. Here the CDR3 reads CASSSTSGRYEQYF. The DNA of the CDR3 is TGCGCCAGCAGCTCGACTAGCGGGCGCTACGAGCAGTACTTC.

V gene TRBV6-2 or TRBV6-3 combines with J gene TRBJ2-5, with D perhaps TRBD1 (5 bases). The CDR3 is 13 residues long. V dropped 2 bases and J dropped 4 bases, with 8 bases sitting between them. Germline CDR1 reads MNHEY; CDR2 reads SVGEGT. CDR3 DNA: TGTGCCAGCAGTTACGGTGGGGCAGAGACCCAGTACTTC. This sequence encodes CASSYGGAETQYF.

V gene TRBV7-9 combines with J gene TRBJ2-5; D tentatively reads TRBD1 or TRBD2 (5 bases each). Germline V lookup: CDR1 SEHNR, CDR2 FQNEAQ (reference sequence). This CDR3 is built from 17 residues. Trimming removed 2 bases at V and 2 bases at J, with 18 bases between. The CDR3 spells CASSLLRFVGPQETQYF. CDR3 DNA: TGTGCCAGCAGCTTACTCCGATTCGTGGGACCTCAAGAGACCCAGTACTTC. Supplemented by reference TRBV7-9 and TRBJ2-5, the full variable domain reads DTGVSQNPRHKITKRGQNVTFRCDPISEHNRLYWYRQTLGQGPEFLTYFQNEAQLEKSRLLSDRFSAERPKGSFSTLEIQRTEQGDSAMYLCASSLLRFVGPQETQYFGPGTRLLVL.

The chain uses TRBV2 and TRBJ2-7; D not resolved. This CDR3 contains 12 residues. V was trimmed by 7 bases and J by 3 bases, leaving 10 bases between them. Per the germline V gene, CDR1 is SNHLY and CDR2 is FYNNEI. The CDR3 DNA follows: TGTGCCAGCAAGGGCGACGGCTACGAGCAGTACTTC. This gives the protein CASKGDGYEQYF.

In this sample, this clonotype turned up a few times. The rearrangement joins TRBV6-1 to TRBJ2-5; TRBD1 agrees at 8 bases. The ends lost 5 bases at V and 1 base at J; junction bases unmatched: 9. The germline gives CDR1 MNHNS, CDR2 SASEGT. The CDR3 has 16 amino acids. The CDR3 reads CASSLRQGSSQETQYF. CDR3 nucleotide sequence: TGTGCCAGCAGTCTGCGACAGGGGAGCTCCCAAGAGACCCAGTACTTC.

The chain uses TRBV3-1 and TRBJ2-1; 9 bases align to TRBD1. CDR1 is LGHDT and CDR2 is YNNKEL in the germline V gene (reference sequence). This CDR3 comprises 15 residues. The J segment lost 6 bases and the V segment lost 8 bases, leaving 11 bases of the junction unmatched. This chain's CDR3 is CASGGGTGPVNEQFF. The CDR3 nucleotides read TGTGCCAGCGGGGGGGGGACAGGGCCCGTCAATGAGCAGTTCTTC.

The chain combines TRBV7-9 with TRBJ1-1; a weak D match, TRBD1 (5 bases). V was cut by 6 bases and J by 5 bases, with 16 bases left in between. This CDR3 has 14 amino acids. Per germline, CDR1 SEHNR and CDR2 FQNEAQ (reference sequence). The CDR3 DNA reads as TGTGCCAGCAGGGGGCCAGGGCGACGAACTGAAGCTTTCTTT. Translation gives CASRGPGRRTEAFF.

This clonotype turned up a few times. The rearrangement joins TRBV5-1 to TRBJ1-6, with unresolved D. The germline V gene has CDR1 SGHRS and CDR2 YFSETQ. The CDR3 is 14 amino acids. Trimming pared 0 bases from V and 9 bases from J, leaving 10 bases between. CDR3 in amino acids: CASSLAGDGSPLHF. CDR3 DNA: TGCGCCAGCAGCTTGGCTGGGGATGGTTCACCCCTCCACTTT.

This chain uses TRBV6-5 with TRBJ1-1; 7 nucleotides align to TRBD1. The trim removed 6 bases at V and 1 base at J, leaving 8 bases unmatched. This CDR3 is built from 15 residues. Germline V gene lookup returns CDR1 MNHEY and CDR2 SVGAGI. CDR3 in amino acids: CASRYTGAGNTEAFF. DNA of the CDR3: TGTGCCAGCAGGTATACAGGGGCCGGGAACACTGAAGCTTTCTTT.

In this sample, this clonotype turned up many times. The rearrangement uses TRBV25-1 and TRBJ2-1; the D gene is possibly TRBD1 (5 bases). CDR1 is MGHDK and CDR2 is SYGVNS in the germline V gene. Between the trimmed V and J ends, which lost 9 bases and 1 base, there was a span of 16 bases. The CDR3 contains 15 residues. CDR3 in amino acids: CARHRQSTSYNEQFF. In DNA form, the CDR3 reads TGTGCCAGACACCGACAGTCAACGTCCTACAATGAGCAGTTCTTC.

The chain couples TRBV20-1 to TRBJ2-1; the D call may be TRBD1 or TRBD2 (6 bases each). V was trimmed by 5 bases and J by 5 bases, leaving 19 bases between them. The germline V gene has CDR1 DFQATT and CDR2 SNEGSKA (reference sequence). The CDR3 spans 15 residues. CDR3 DNA: TGCAGTGCTCCGGGGGCTCTGAGGGGTCACAATGAGCAGTTCTTC. Amino acid sequence: CSAPGALRGHNEQFF.